The 3 T cell receptor beta chains listed next were all sequenced from one sample in a study of blood T cell repertoires in COVID-19. Some clones are missing from TCRdb's copy, which holds only in-frame ones; the method was immunoSEQ multiplex PCR. The data hold over 95,000 clones, with 75% to 85% observed a single time. Sample: peripheral blood. These receptors were collected from a human donor in a cohort sampled during active COVID-19.

This rearrangement joins TRBV6-1 to TRBJ2-1, with 13 positions matching TRBD2. The CDR3 runs to 19 residues. The germline CDR1 and CDR2 sequences are MNHNS and SASEGT. V shed 4 bases, J shed 8 bases, and the junction held 17 bases outside the gene matches. The CDR3 DNA reads TGTGCCAGCAGTGTCCGCCGGACTAGCGGGAGTTACCCCCCACATGAGCAGTTCTTC. It translates to CASSVRRTSGSYPPHEQFF.

Many counts were recorded for this clone. The chain uses TRBV12-3 or TRBV12-4 and TRBJ2-2, with D possibly TRBD1 on 6 matching bases. This CDR3 has 13 amino acids. Trimming removed 6 bases from V and 5 bases from J, with 10 bases in between. CDR3 in amino acids: CASRRQETGELFF. CDR3 sequence (DNA): TGTGCCAGCAGACGACAGGAAACCGGGGAGCTGTTTTTT.

This chain links TRBV5-6 with TRBJ1-1, with a weak D call TRBD1 (6 bases). Per the germline V gene, CDR1 is SGHDT and CDR2 is YYEEEE. Trimming shortened V by 4 bases and J by 10 bases, and 14 bases separated the two germline ends. The CDR3 runs 12 residues. The DNA of the CDR3 is TGTGCCAGCAGCGAAAACAGGGAAAGAGCTTTCTTT. This sequence encodes CASSENRERAFF.